This TCR beta chain emerged from a study of shared clonotypes between healthy human individuals. Study-level points and caveats: Clonotype sharing among donors was thought likely to change with sequencing depth.

The CDR3 has 12 residues. The germline CDR1 and CDR2 sequences are MDHEN and SYDVKM. J lost 7 bases, V lost 2 bases, and 0 bases had no gene match. Concerning this clone: Its cognate antigen is unknown.

Genomic DNA from each subset was divided evenly over several immunoSEQ plates. Sequencing was performed with immunoSEQ multiplex PCR; in TCRdb, only in-frame clones are kept and a portion is missing. The sample holds 1.4 million or so clones, about 98.5% seen once. The sequenced sample was naive CD4+ T cells sorted from blood. Noted subset: CD45RA+ positively selected. The chain recombines TRBV28 with TRBJ2-5, with 8 bases identical to TRBD2. This sequence originates from a man aged 25-45 years in good health. The CDR3 sequence: CASSLAGGTQYF. As DNA, the CDR3 is TGTGCCAGCAGTTTAGCGGGGGGGACCCAGTACTTC. Drawing the rest from reference TRBV28 and TRBJ2-5, the complete variable domain is DVKVTQSSRYLVKRTGEKVFLECVQDMDHENMFWYRQDPGLGLRLIYFSYDVKMKEKGDIPEGYSVSREKKERFSLILESASTNQTSMYLCASSLAGGTQYFGPGTRLLVL.